This T cell receptor beta chain was identified in a study of blood T cell repertoires in COVID-19. Background on the study: Samples taken during acute and convalescent COVID-19 were collected in the United States, Italy and Spain. PBMCs, B-cell-depleted T cells, or T cells provided the cDNA or gDNA that made up the material.

Methods used by the authors: Amplified reference gene primers provided the basis for estimating nucleated cell counts. Assay: immunoSEQ multiplex PCR; the TCRdb copy retains only in-frame clones and omits some. That table furnishes V, J and clone size, whereas the DNA furnished D and trimming. Of 200,000 to 250,000 clones detected, approximately 86% appear once; the ten largest clones hold around 1.5%. Germline V gene sequence: CDR1 SQVTM, CDR2 ANQGSEA. Trimming took off 6 bases at V and 6 bases at J, with 13 bases between the two ends. CDR3 length: 12 residues. Sequenced: peripheral blood. This clonotype was sampled from a woman aged 55-70 years who had recovered from COVID-19. This sequence joins TRBV29-1 and TRBJ2-3, with D perhaps matching TRBD2 (6 bases). The CDR3 nucleotides are TGCAGCGTGGGGCCGGGGGTGGATACGCAGTATTTT. This gives the protein CSVGPGVDTQYF.